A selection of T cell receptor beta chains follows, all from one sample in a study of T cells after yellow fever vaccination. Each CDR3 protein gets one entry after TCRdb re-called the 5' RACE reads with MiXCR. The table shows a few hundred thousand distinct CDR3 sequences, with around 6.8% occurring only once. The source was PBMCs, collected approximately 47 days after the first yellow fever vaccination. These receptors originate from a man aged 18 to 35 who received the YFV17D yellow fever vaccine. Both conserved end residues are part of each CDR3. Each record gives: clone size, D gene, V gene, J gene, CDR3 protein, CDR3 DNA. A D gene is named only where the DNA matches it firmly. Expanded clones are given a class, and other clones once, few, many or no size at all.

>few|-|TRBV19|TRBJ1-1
CASSIGKRRAEAFF
TGTGCCAGTAGTATCGGGAAAAGGAGGGCTGAAGCTTTCTTT
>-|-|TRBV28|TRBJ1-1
CASSFLPQTVTFKGNTEAFF
TGTGCCAGCAGTTTTCTTCCGCAGACAGTAACCTTCAAAGGGAACACTGAAGCTTTCTTT
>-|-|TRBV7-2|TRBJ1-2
CASSYGLGDGYTF
TGTGCCAGCAGCTATGGCCTAGGAGATGGCTACACCTTC
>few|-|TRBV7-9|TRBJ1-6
CASSLSRLLSSPLHF
TGTGCCAGCAGCTTATCTCGCCTCCTCAGTTCACCCCTCCACTTT
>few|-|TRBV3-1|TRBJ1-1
CATRGMNTEAFF
TGTGCCACCCGGGGGATGAACACTGAAGCTTTCTTT
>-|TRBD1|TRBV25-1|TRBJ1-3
CASSAPGGRNTIYF
TGTGCCAGCAGTGCCCCAGGGGGCAGAAACACCATATATTTT
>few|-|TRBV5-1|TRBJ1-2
CASSPEGGARPNYGYTF
TGCGCCAGCAGCCCCGAAGGAGGGGCCAGACCTAACTATGGCTACACCTTC
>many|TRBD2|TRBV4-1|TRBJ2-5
CASSQDRGLAGGQETQYF
TGCGCCAGCAGCCAAGATAGGGGACTAGCGGGGGGCCAAGAGACCCAGTACTTC
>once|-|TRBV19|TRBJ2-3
CASSPTSARGGRDTQYF
TGTGCCAGTAGTCCGACCTCCGCTCGGGGCGGTCGGGATACGCAGTATTTT
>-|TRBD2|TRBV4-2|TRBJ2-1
CASSRPSGGVSNEQFF
TGTGCCAGCAGCCGCCCGAGCGGGGGGGTTTCAAATGAGCAGTTCTTC
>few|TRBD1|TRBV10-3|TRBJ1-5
CAISGGTGGDQPQHF
TGTGCCATCAGTGGCGGGACAGGGGGCGATCAGCCCCAGCATTTT
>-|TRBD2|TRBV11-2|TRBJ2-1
CASSWGRGVYNEQFF
TGTGCCAGCAGCTGGGGGCGGGGGGTATACAATGAGCAGTTCTTC
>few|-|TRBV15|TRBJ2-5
CATSKAQETQYF
TGTGCCACCTCTAAAGCCCAAGAGACCCAGTACTTC
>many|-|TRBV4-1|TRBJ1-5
CASSRQGRNQPQHF
TGCGCCAGCAGCCGTCAGGGGCGGAATCAGCCCCAGCATTTT
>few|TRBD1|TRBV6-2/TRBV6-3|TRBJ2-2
CASSQGASTGELFF
TGTGCCAGCAGCCAGGGGGCTAGTACCGGGGAGCTGTTTTTT
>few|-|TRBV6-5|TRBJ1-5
CASSSDSVIQPQHF
TGTGCCAGCAGTTCGGACAGTGTAATTCAGCCCCAGCATTTT